This passage covers 15 T cell receptor beta chains from one sample sequenced in a study of T cells after yellow fever vaccination. TCRdb fed the 5' RACE reads into MiXCR, producing one record per CDR3 protein. The sample records 25,000 to 35,000 distinct CDR3 sequences, 4% to 4.5% being singletons. The sample here was CD8+ T cells sorted from PBMCs, taken 5 days after the yellow fever booster vaccination. Source of these receptors: a man aged 25 to 40 who received the YFV17D yellow fever vaccine.

This clonotype was recorded at least ten times. Here the CDR3 DNA reads TGTGCCACCAGAATTAGCGGGACGTCGTTCGATGAGCAGTTCTTC. This encodes CATRISGTSFDEQFF. The genes are TRBV15 and TRBJ2-1, with TRBD2 matching 8 bases. The CDR3 spans 15 residues. V lost 6 bases and J lost 8; bases outside the gene matches: 12. CDR1 and CDR2 from the germline V gene are LNHNV and YYDKDF (reference sequence).

This clonotype was detected ten times or more. This chain uses TRBV7-2 with TRBJ2-7, with D hard to call. Germline lookup yields CDR1 SGHTA and CDR2 FQGNSA. The CDR3 runs to 13 residues. With 2 bases removed from V and 0 bases from J, the gap between germline ends came to 5 bases. The CDR3 sequence: CASSLSPSYEQYF. CDR3 in DNA: TGTGCCAGCAGCTTATCGCCCTCCTACGAGCAGTACTTC.

The table lists this clonotype with many counts. The chain combines TRBV4-1 with TRBJ2-7, with D perhaps TRBD1 or TRBD2 (5 bases each). Germline V gene lookup returns CDR1 MGHRA and CDR2 YSYEKL. The CDR3 is made up of 15 amino acids. V lost 1 base, J lost 5 bases, and 15 bases lay in between. The CDR3 reads CASSQGPGRGDEQYF. The CDR3 coding sequence is TGCGCCAGCAGCCAAGGTCCGGGCCGAGGGGACGAGCAGTACTTC.

In its sample, this clonotype was seen many times. The chain combines TRBV28 with TRBJ2-5; 10 bases map to TRBD1. The junction had 6 bases not matched to a gene; V was cut back by 3 bases and J by 5 bases. Germline-derived CDR1 and CDR2 are MDHEN and SYDVKM. This CDR3 spans 15 amino acids. The CDR3 sequence is CASSFWDRGRETQYF. Written as DNA, the CDR3 is TGTGCCAGCAGTTTCTGGGACAGGGGACGGGAGACCCAGTACTTC.

This clonotype was detected ten times or more. The chain uses TRBV6-1 and TRBJ2-7; weak D call: TRBD1 (6 bases). The germline V gene encodes CDR1 MNHNS and CDR2 SASEGT. Trimming removed 6 bases at V and 2 bases at J, with 23 bases between. This CDR3 contains 17 residues. The CDR3 is CASSARYQGSNPYEQYF. The DNA of the CDR3 is TGTGCCAGCAGCGCTCGATATCAGGGGAGCAATCCCTACGAGCAGTACTTC.

This clonotype showed up many times. V and J are TRBV5-5 and TRBJ2-1, with D maybe TRBD2 (5 bases). Trimming cost V 0 bases and J 7 bases, with 17 bases left between them. CDR1 SGHKS and CDR2 YYEKEE come from the germline V gene (reference sequence). The CDR3 totals 16 residues. Written as DNA, the CDR3 is TGTGCCAGCAGCTTGGCCGATAGCCTTATAGCGAATGAGCAGTTCTTC. It yields the protein CASSLADSLIANEQFF.

The CDR3 region has the DNA TGTGCCACCAGTGATTTGAAGGCCGGTGGTAAGGGGACTAGCTTGATCAATGAGCAGTTCTTC. Its translation: CATSDLKAGGKGTSLINEQFF. This chain connects TRBV24-1 to TRBJ2-1; 9 positions match TRBD2. Germline CDR1 reads KGHDR; CDR2 reads SFDVKD. This CDR3 is built from 21 residues. V shed 0 bases, J shed 6 bases, and the junction held 20 bases outside the gene matches.

Comments on this clonotype: This may arise from a read error, as a much more abundant clone is one base away. The V call is TRBV5-8, the J call TRBJ2-1; D is unresolved. The V gene's germline CDR1 is SGHTS and CDR2 YDEGEE. There are 16 residues in the CDR3. V was clipped by 4 bases and J by 6 bases, with 20 bases between them. The CDR3 loop reads CASSEVARTGFNEQFF. The CDR3 nucleotides are TGTGCCAGCAGCGAAGTGGCCCGGACGGGCTTCAATGAGCAGTTCTTC.

This clonotype showed up just a few times. The chain links TRBV10-3 to TRBJ2-3, with 8 bases lining up with TRBD2. This CDR3 region has 17 residues. V dropped 0 bases and J dropped 2; count of bases not matched to a gene: 7. Germline assignment: CDR1 ENHRY and CDR2 SYGVKD. The CDR3 DNA reads as TGTGCCATCAGTGAGTCGACGCTAGCGGGTTCCACAGATACGCAGTATTTT. Its protein product is CAISESTLAGSTDTQYF.

The table lists this clonotype with many counts. The rearrangement joins TRBV9 to TRBJ2-3, with D perhaps given as TRBD1 or TRBD2 (5 bases each). V was clipped by 3 bases and J by 2 bases, with 13 bases between them. Germline loops: CDR1 SGDLS, CDR2 YYNGEE. The CDR3 sequence is 15 residues long. The DNA of the CDR3 is TGTGCCAGCAGCGGCCGGGACGCAGACACAGATACGCAGTATTTT. Amino acids: CASSGRDADTDTQYF. Full variable domain (rest looked up from reference TRBV9 and TRBJ2-3): DSGVTQTPKHLITATGQRVTLRCSPRSGDLSVYWYQQSLDQGLQFLIQYYNGEERAKGNILERFSAQQFPDLHSELNLSSLELGDSALYFCASSGRDADTDTQYFGPGTRLTVL.

This clonotype was recorded many times. The chain employs TRBV14 and TRBJ2-5; D gene ambiguous. CDR1 is SGHDN and CDR2 is FVKESK in the germline V gene. The ends were cut back, 0 bases at V and 5 bases at J, with 22 bases in the middle. The CDR3 is made up of 18 amino acids. The CDR3 DNA reads as TGTGCCAGCAGCCAAGATGGTCCCTGGGCGGCACTTGGGGAGACCCAGTACTTC. As protein: CASSQDGPWAALGETQYF.

This clonotype was recorded at least ten times. This rearrangement joins TRBV4-3 to TRBJ1-1, with D perhaps TRBD1 (5 bases). CDR1 LGHNA and CDR2 YSLEER come from the germline V gene. The CDR3 is 14 amino acids. V lost 0 bases, J lost 5 bases, and 10 bases lay in between. CDR3 amino acids: CASSQETVGTEAFF. The CDR3 nucleotides read TGCGCCAGCAGCCAAGAGACAGTCGGGACTGAAGCTTTCTTT.

J is TRBJ2-2 and V is TRBV20-1, with unresolved D. V was cut by 6 bases and J by 1 base, with 15 bases left in between. The CDR3 is 15 amino acids. Germline V gives CDR1 DFQATT, CDR2 SNEGSKA (reference sequence). CDR3 in amino acids: CSAPHHGLNTGELFF. Written as DNA, the CDR3 is TGCAGTGCACCCCACCACGGGCTGAACACCGGGGAGCTGTTTTTT.

This clonotype has a count of ten or more. The rearrangement joins TRBV7-9 to TRBJ2-3, with D perhaps given as TRBD1 or TRBD2 (5 bases each). The V and J ends lost 5 bases and 2 bases respectively, with 14 bases between them. Germline V gene sequence: CDR1 SEHNR, CDR2 FQNEAQ (reference sequence). The length of the CDR3 is 15 residues. CDR3 nucleotides: TGTGCCAGCAGCCCCCGGGACGGACCCACAGATACGCAGTATTTT. Protein product: CASSPRDGPTDTQYF.

In this sample, this clonotype turned up many times. The rearrangement links TRBV30 to TRBJ2-2; 9 nucleotides align to TRBD2. The V gene end was trimmed by 5 bases and the J gene end by 7 bases; junction bases not matched to a gene: 8. Germline lookup yields CDR1 GTSNPN and CDR2 SVGIG (reference sequence). CDR3 size: 14 residues. CDR3: CAWLVAGAVGELFF. The CDR3 nucleotides are TGTGCCTGGTTGGTAGCGGGAGCGGTCGGGGAGCTGTTTTTT.